The rows below give T cell receptor beta chains drawn from one sample of a study of CD8 T cells in ankylosing spondylitis. TCRdb itself ran the 5' RACE reads through MiXCR, one entry per CDR3 protein. The data show roughly 240,000 distinct CDR3 sequences, with roughly a third seen just once and roughly 4.2% held by the top ten. Sequencing was carried out using blood, either unsorted or a sorted T cell fraction (not recorded which). The source is a male donor with ankylosing spondylitis or in good health (not recorded which). Both conserved end residues are part of each CDR3. The order of the fields is CDR3 protein, CDR3 DNA, V gene, J gene, D gene, clone size. D genes are given only for firm matches. For some rows the clone size is stated as once, few or many, or as a class when expanded; others skip it.

cdr3_aa: CASTGGQTQYF
cdr3_nt: TGTGCCAGCACAGGGGGCCAGACCCAGTACTTC
v_call: TRBV5-6
j_call: TRBJ2-5
d_call: TRBD1
clone_size: few

cdr3_aa: CASSVGNQPQHF
cdr3_nt: TGTGCCAGCAGTGTGGGCAATCAGCCCCAGCATTTT
v_call: TRBV6-1
j_call: TRBJ1-5
d_call: .
clone_size: .

cdr3_aa: CASSSSETYEQYF
cdr3_nt: TGTGCCAGCAGTTCAAGTGAAACCTACGAGCAGTACTTC
v_call: TRBV12-3/TRBV12-4
j_call: TRBJ2-7
d_call: .
clone_size: .

cdr3_aa: CASSLLAGGGWHEQFF
cdr3_nt: TGTGCCAGCAGCCTCCTTGCAGGGGGCGGTTGGCATGAGCAGTTCTTC
v_call: TRBV7-3
j_call: TRBJ2-1
d_call: TRBD1
clone_size: .

cdr3_aa: CASSLVGYYNEQFF
cdr3_nt: TGTGCCAGCAGCTTAGTTGGCTACTACAATGAGCAGTTCTTC
v_call: TRBV11-2
j_call: TRBJ2-1
d_call: .
clone_size: .

cdr3_aa: CATTMRAFPNTGELFF
cdr3_nt: TGTGCCACCACTATGCGAGCCTTCCCGAACACCGGGGAGCTGTTTTTT
v_call: TRBV6-1
j_call: TRBJ2-2
d_call: .
clone_size: .

cdr3_aa: CASSPEEAGAYSKGYTF
cdr3_nt: TGCGCCAGCAGCCCGGAGGAGGCAGGGGCCTATTCGAAAGGCTACACCTTC
v_call: TRBV4-1
j_call: TRBJ1-2
d_call: .
clone_size: few

cdr3_aa: CASSEATEDYGYTF
cdr3_nt: TGCGCCAGCAGTGAGGCGACAGAAGACTATGGCTACACCTTC
v_call: TRBV10-2
j_call: TRBJ1-2
d_call: .
clone_size: .

cdr3_aa: CATSDTRGEMSYEQYF
cdr3_nt: TGTGCCACCAGTGATACCCGAGGGGAAATGTCCTACGAGCAGTACTTC
v_call: TRBV24-1
j_call: TRBJ2-7
d_call: .
clone_size: few

cdr3_aa: CASSPWGEPGRPQHF
cdr3_nt: TGTGCCAGCAGCCCCTGGGGGGAGCCCGGACGGCCCCAGCATTTT
v_call: TRBV5-5
j_call: TRBJ1-5
d_call: .
clone_size: .

cdr3_aa: CSAGPSDEQYF
cdr3_nt: TGCAGCGCTGGACCCTCGGACGAGCAGTACTTC
v_call: TRBV29-1
j_call: TRBJ2-7
d_call: .
clone_size: .

cdr3_aa: CSAQIYNEQFF
cdr3_nt: TGCAGTGCTCAGATCTACAATGAGCAGTTCTTC
v_call: TRBV20-1
j_call: TRBJ2-1
d_call: .
clone_size: few

cdr3_aa: CASGQETQYF
cdr3_nt: TGTGCCAGCGGCCAAGAGACCCAGTACTTC
v_call: TRBV7-6
j_call: TRBJ2-5
d_call: .
clone_size: few

cdr3_aa: CASSVGTVNEETQYF
cdr3_nt: TGTGCCAGCAGCGTAGGTACAGTTAACGAAGAGACCCAGTACTTC
v_call: TRBV9
j_call: TRBJ2-5
d_call: .
clone_size: few

cdr3_aa: CSARSHSSGANVLTF
cdr3_nt: TGCAGTGCTAGATCGCACAGCTCTGGGGCCAACGTCCTGACTTTC
v_call: TRBV20-1
j_call: TRBJ2-6
d_call: .
clone_size: few

cdr3_aa: CASSYNRGDDSYNEQFF
cdr3_nt: TGTGCCAGCAGTTACAATCGGGGGGACGATTCCTACAATGAGCAGTTCTTC
v_call: TRBV6-2/TRBV6-3
j_call: TRBJ2-1
d_call: TRBD2
clone_size: .

cdr3_aa: CASSLAGRNQPQHF
cdr3_nt: TGTGCCAGCAGTTTAGCGGGAAGAAATCAGCCCCAGCATTTT
v_call: TRBV12-3/TRBV12-4
j_call: TRBJ1-5
d_call: .
clone_size: .

cdr3_aa: CSARVGQVYGYTF
cdr3_nt: TGCAGTGCTAGGGTGGGACAGGTCTATGGCTACACCTTC
v_call: TRBV20-1
j_call: TRBJ1-2
d_call: TRBD1
clone_size: .

cdr3_aa: CASGQAGSWGYTF
cdr3_nt: TGCGCCAGCGGTCAAGCAGGGTCGTGGGGCTACACCTTC
v_call: TRBV5-1
j_call: TRBJ1-2
d_call: .
clone_size: few

cdr3_aa: CASSTTGQGRLNSPLHF
cdr3_nt: TGTGCCAGCAGCACGACGGGACAGGGGCGCCTTAATTCACCCCTCCACTTT
v_call: TRBV5-4
j_call: TRBJ1-6
d_call: TRBD1
clone_size: .

cdr3_aa: CSALGATDTQYF
cdr3_nt: TGCAGTGCCCTAGGCGCCACAGATACGCAGTATTTT
v_call: TRBV20-1
j_call: TRBJ2-3
d_call: .
clone_size: few

cdr3_aa: CASRRREETQYF
cdr3_nt: TGTGCCAGCAGACGCAGGGAAGAGACCCAGTACTTC
v_call: TRBV28
j_call: TRBJ2-5
d_call: .
clone_size: once

cdr3_aa: CASSLDSGPYEQYF
cdr3_nt: TGTGCCAGCAGCTTAGACTCCGGGCCCTACGAGCAGTACTTC
v_call: TRBV7-6
j_call: TRBJ2-7
d_call: .
clone_size: few

cdr3_aa: CAISESSGGADEQFF
cdr3_nt: TGTGCCATCAGTGAGTCGAGCGGCGGGGCGGATGAGCAGTTCTTC
v_call: TRBV10-3
j_call: TRBJ2-1
d_call: .
clone_size: .

cdr3_aa: CAISGGTDTQYF
cdr3_nt: TGTGCCATCAGTGGAGGGACAGATACGCAGTATTTT
v_call: TRBV10-3
j_call: TRBJ2-3
d_call: .
clone_size: many

cdr3_aa: CASSLVAGAPNEQFF
cdr3_nt: TGCGCCAGCAGCTTGGTAGCGGGGGCTCCAAATGAGCAGTTCTTC
v_call: TRBV5-1
j_call: TRBJ2-1
d_call: TRBD2
clone_size: .

cdr3_aa: CASSQGQGPDEQYF
cdr3_nt: TGTGCCAGCAGCCAGGGACAGGGGCCGGACGAGCAGTACTTC
v_call: TRBV12-3/TRBV12-4
j_call: TRBJ2-7
d_call: TRBD1
clone_size: few